The present entry profiles one TCR beta chain with its context. This clone was seen a single time. Its cognate antigen has yet to be identified. Base qualities were left out, and no much larger clone turns up one base away. The source of the sample is a study of blood T cell repertoires in COVID-19 (dated by TCRdb to about 2020). For context, the study as a whole: Collaborator samples came from the United States, Italy and Spain and covered acute and convalescent phases of COVID-19. The sample metadata nearly always contained a de-identified subject ID, COVID-19 status, age in years and sex. Where available, HLA class I and class II types were taken from metadata supplied by the sample provider and were not determined by assay-based typing. The samples were drawn from the first 160 participants of the ongoing ImmuneRACE study and from 950 to 1,500 subjects provided by 6 global collaborators. The repertoires were released in a freely available public database meant as a resource for research on the immune response to SARS-CoV-2. Subjects who had been exposed to COVID-19, were actively infected with it, or had recovered from it provided the deeply sampled blood TCRbeta repertoires that made up the dataset. The prospective study material was composed of cDNA or gDNA derived from T cells, B-cell-depleted T cells, or PBMCs.

The immunoSEQ Assay, a bias-controlled multiplex PCR, was used to amplify TCRbeta CDR3 regions from genomic DNA. The study's processing was this. The number of nucleated cells in each sample was estimated from the amplification of reference gene primers within the assay. To quantify the absolute abundance of each unique TCRbeta CDR3 rearrangement, sequence reads were collapsed and filtered. Productive Simpson clonality was computed per sample as the square root of Simpson's diversity index over productive rearrangements. TCRdb retrieved this table from immuneACCESS and kept in-frame rearrangements only. Not all clones are present; in checked studies, unresolved V genes account for under half, and no reason is known for the remainder. V and J calls and clone size come straight from that table; D and trimming were deduced from the DNA. In all, the sample holds fewer than 300,000 clones, and over 80% of those were seen once. About 6% of the sample is taken by the ten largest.

At one collaborating source in Seattle, patients were enrolled during active infection and were followed longitudinally through the course of disease. Collaborating institutions collected whole blood in K2EDTA tubes following their own protocols. For TCRbeta analysis, collaborator samples were shipped as frozen whole blood, as isolated PBMCs, or as DNA extracted from either sample type. The germline V gene provides CDR1 MGHRA and CDR2 YSYEKL. For this chain, trimming is 0 bases at the V end and 6 bases at the J end, and the number of junction bases without a gene match is 8. The CDR3 contains 16 residues, cysteine and phenylalanine counted. The DNA shown is the 48-base CDR3, in frame from base 1. Points the paper makes about the study in general: How much clinical and demographic metadata was included differed by source and by participant, and the metadata was provided uncurated.

The chain employs TRBV4-1 and TRBJ2-1; TRBD1 agrees with 7 junctional bases. The sequence was obtained from a woman between 50 and 59 years old with COVID-19, enrolled during active disease. The source material was peripheral blood. The nucleotide sequence is given as TGCGCCAGCAGCCAAGACGACAGGGTCAGGGCCAATGAGCAGTTCTTC. It specifies CASSQDDRVRANEQFF.